The 19 T cell receptor beta chains below all came from one sample that was sequenced in a study of T-cell memory formation after mild COVID-19. TCRdb re-derived calls from the 5' RACE reads in MiXCR, one entry per CDR3 protein. The sample records nearly 250,000 distinct CDR3 sequences, about 16% being singletons. Sample: PBMCs or a T cell subset sorted from them (not recorded which). Every receptor here comes from an adult woman who had mild COVID-19 (a few samples of this study predate the infection). Cell type and time point are not known.

The V call is TRBV7-8, the J call TRBJ1-1; a possible D gene is TRBD1 (5 bases). The germline CDR1 and CDR2 sequences are SGHVS and FQNEAQ. The ends were cut back, 2 bases at V and 1 base at J, with 14 bases in the middle. The CDR3 is 16 residues long. The CDR3 DNA reads as TGTGCCAGCAGCTTACAGCGGACAACCTGGAACACTGAAGCTTTCTTT. This codes for CASSLQRTTWNTEAFF. Combining the CDR3 with reference TRBV7-8 and TRBJ1-1 gives the whole variable domain GAGVSQSPRYKVAKRGQDVALRCDPISGHVSLFWYQQALGQGPEFLTYFQNEAQLDKSGLPSDRFFAERPEGSVSTLKIQRTQQEDSAVYLCASSLQRTTWNTEAFFGQGTRLTVV.

Ten or more counts support this clonotype. The rearrangement links TRBV7-6 to TRBJ1-2, with 7 bases that match TRBD1. The CDR3 has 13 residues. With V trimmed by 7 bases and J by 4 bases, 6 bases remained unmatched. Germline CDR1 SGHVS, CDR2 FNYEAQ. CDR3 nucleotide sequence: TGTGCCAGCAACAACAGGGGAGCCTATGGCTACACCTTC. Residues: CASNNRGAYGYTF.

The chain links TRBV20-1 to TRBJ2-7, with 7 bases that match TRBD2. The CDR3 covers 16 residues. Looked up from germline, CDR1 is DFQATT and CDR2 is SNEGSKA (reference sequence). With V trimmed by 3 bases and J by 2 bases, 13 bases remained unmatched. The CDR3 DNA follows: TGCAGTGCTAGTGGGATCCCCGGGACTAACCCCTACGAGCAGTACTTC. Its protein product is CSASGIPGTNPYEQYF.

The chain couples TRBV20-1 to TRBJ1-5, with 7 bases matching TRBD1. This CDR3 contains 14 residues. CDR1 is DFQATT, CDR2 SNEGSKA, per germline (reference sequence). V was pared by 1 base and J by 4 bases, with 4 bases of the junction left unmatched. DNA for the CDR3: TGCAGTGCTAGAGCACAGGGGACAAATCAGCCCCAGCATTTT. Protein: CSARAQGTNQPQHF.

This chain links TRBV2 with TRBJ2-1; TRBD2 might be the D (5 bases). The CDR3 totals 17 residues. Trimming left V 3 bases short and J 3 bases short, with 18 bases between. The germline V gene encodes CDR1 SNHLY and CDR2 FYNNEI. The CDR3 reads CASSEGPTRPIYNEQFF. CDR3 sequence (DNA): TGTGCCAGCAGTGAGGGTCCAACTAGACCAATCTACAATGAGCAGTTCTTC.

This rearrangement joins TRBV29-1 to TRBJ1-2; D possibly corresponds to TRBD1 (6 bases). V lost 3 bases and J 3 bases, leaving 17 bases between the germline ends. This CDR3 is built from 15 residues. The germline V gene encodes CDR1 SQVTM and CDR2 ANQGSEA. CDR3 bases: TGCAGCGTTGACGGGGGGCCGATGGCTGACTATGGCTACACCTTC. Translating gives CSVDGGPMADYGYTF.

Only a few counts were recorded for this clonotype. The V gene is TRBV5-1, the J gene TRBJ2-7; the D call may be TRBD1 or TRBD2 (5 bases each). The V and J ends lost 3 bases and 3 bases respectively, with 16 bases between them. CDR1 SGHRS and CDR2 YFSETQ come from the germline V gene. The CDR3 extends over 15 amino acids. The CDR3 spells CASSYEPGPNYEQYF. CDR3 nucleotide sequence: TGCGCCAGCAGCTATGAACCGGGACCCAACTACGAGCAGTACTTC.

The sample holds many counts of this clonotype. J is TRBJ2-5 and V is TRBV5-1; D not resolved. This CDR3 spans 16 amino acids. Germline CDR1 SGHRS, CDR2 YFSETQ. V lost 2 bases and J 5 bases, leaving 19 bases between the germline ends. CDR3 bases: TGCGCCAGCAGCTTCGATCCAGAGTCACCGGCGGAGACCCAGTACTTC. Its translation: CASSFDPESPAETQYF.

The chain carries TRBV5-1 and TRBJ2-3; 7 bases are a match to TRBD1. The CDR3 covers 13 residues. CDR1 SGHRS and CDR2 YFSETQ come from the germline V gene. The ends lost 3 bases at V and 6 bases at J; junction bases unmatched: 4. This CDR3 is CASSSDRSDTQYF. The CDR3 nucleotides are TGCGCCAGCAGCTCGGACAGGTCGGATACGCAGTATTTT.

This chain uses TRBV2 with TRBJ1-1; TRBD1 agrees at 9 bases. Germline V gene data show CDR1 as SNHLY and CDR2 as FYNNEI. V was pared by 7 bases and J by 1 base, with 1 base of the junction left unmatched. The CDR3 is 13 amino acids. DNA of the CDR3: TGTGCCAGCATGGGACAGGGGAACACTGAAGCTTTCTTT. Residues: CASMGQGNTEAFF.

The chain links TRBV15 to TRBJ1-1, with D hard to call. Per germline, CDR1 LNHNV and CDR2 YYDKDF (reference sequence). With 4 bases removed from V and 5 bases from J, the gap between germline ends came to 8 bases. The CDR3 covers 12 residues. DNA for the CDR3: TGTGCCACCAGCACCCGGCGTACTGAAGCTTTCTTT. This encodes CATSTRRTEAFF.

This clonotype was detected only a few times. This chain uses TRBV6-5 with TRBJ2-2; D not certain. Trimming removed 6 bases at V and 3 bases at J, with 14 bases between. Germline CDR1 MNHEY, CDR2 SVGAGI. CDR3 length equals 15 residues. The CDR3 nucleotides are TGTGCCAGCAGCATGGACGGACGCTACACCGGGGAGCTGTTTTTT. Translation gives CASSMDGRYTGELFF.

In this sample, this clonotype turned up a few times. The rearrangement links TRBV7-8 to TRBJ2-3, with 7 bases lining up with TRBD2. The CDR3 runs 15 residues. Germline V CDR1 and CDR2: SGHVS, FQNEAQ. Trimming took 6 bases from V and 3 from J; bases not matched to a gene: 9. The chain's CDR3 is CASRLREALTDTQYF. The CDR3 region has the DNA TGTGCCAGCAGGTTACGGGAGGCTTTAACAGATACGCAGTATTTT.

The chain has TRBV29-1 and TRBJ1-5, with a weak D call TRBD1 (5 bases). Trimming took 5 bases from V and 11 from J, leaving 13 bases between them. CDR3 length: 11 residues. Germline CDR1 and CDR2: SQVTM and ANQGSEA. CDR3 bases: TGCAGCGTTCAATGGGGGATAACCCAGCATTTT. Its protein is CSVQWGITQHF.

This clonotype occurred a few times. The rearrangement links TRBV2 to TRBJ1-5, with 9 bases lining up with TRBD1. CDR3 length: 14 amino acids. V lost 4 bases and J lost 5; bases outside the gene matches: 3. Germline V CDR1 and CDR2: SNHLY, FYNNEI. The DNA for the CDR3 is TGTGCCAGCAGTGTTGACAGGGGGTATCAGCCCCAGCATTTT. Its protein product is CASSVDRGYQPQHF.

This clonotype has ten or more counts. The chain carries TRBV29-1 and TRBJ2-7; 11 bases line up with TRBD2. With 1 base clipped from V and 4 bases from J, the junction kept 6 bases outside the gene matches. This CDR3 contains 15 residues. Germline CDR1 SQVTM, CDR2 ANQGSEA. For the CDR3, the DNA is TGCAGCGTTGAAGCTACTAGCGGGAGTAAGTACGAGCAGTACTTC. This sequence encodes CSVEATSGSKYEQYF.

V gene TRBV6-2 or TRBV6-3 combines with J gene TRBJ2-5; no firm D call. Trimming pared 8 bases from V and 4 bases from J, leaving 11 bases between. This CDR3 has 12 amino acids. CDR1 is MNHEY, CDR2 SVGEGT, per germline. The chain's CDR3 is CASGPRAETQYF. CDR3 DNA sequence: TGTGCCAGCGGCCCCCGGGCAGAGACCCAGTACTTC.

The V gene is TRBV6-6, the J gene TRBJ2-3, with D perhaps being TRBD1 or TRBD2 (5 bases each). V was pared by 6 bases and J by 3 bases, with 10 bases between. The length of the CDR3 is 13 residues. CDR1 is MNHNY and CDR2 is SVGAGI in the germline V gene (reference sequence). The CDR3 DNA reads as TGTGCCAGCAGCCACTGGGGGACAGATACGCAGTATTTT. Its translation: CASSHWGTDTQYF.

The chain recombines TRBV7-2 with TRBJ2-7; TRBD2 matches 7 bases. This CDR3 has 14 amino acids. Germline V gives CDR1 SGHTA, CDR2 FQGNSA. V trimming: 4 bases; J trimming: 3 bases; junction bases outside the gene matches: 6. CDR3 residues: CASSSNREDYEQYF. In nucleotides, the CDR3 is TGTGCCAGCAGCTCAAACCGGGAGGACTACGAGCAGTACTTC.